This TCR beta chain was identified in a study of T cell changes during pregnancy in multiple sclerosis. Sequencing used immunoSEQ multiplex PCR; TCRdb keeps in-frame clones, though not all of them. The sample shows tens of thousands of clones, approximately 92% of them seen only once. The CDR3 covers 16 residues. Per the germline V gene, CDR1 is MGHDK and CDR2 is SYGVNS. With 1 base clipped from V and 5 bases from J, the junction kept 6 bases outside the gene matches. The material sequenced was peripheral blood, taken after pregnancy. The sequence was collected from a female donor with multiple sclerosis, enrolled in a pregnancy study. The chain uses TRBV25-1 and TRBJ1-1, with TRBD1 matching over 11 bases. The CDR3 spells CASSEFGQGAGTEAFF. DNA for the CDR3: TGTGCCAGCAGTGAATTCGGACAGGGGGCAGGGACTGAAGCTTTCTTT. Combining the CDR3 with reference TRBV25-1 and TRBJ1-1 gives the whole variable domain EADIYQTPRYLVIGTGKKITLECSQTMGHDKMYWYQQDPGMELHLIHYSYGVNSTEKGDLSSESTVSRIRTEHFPLTLESARPSHTSQYLCASSEFGQGAGTEAFFGQGTRLTVV.